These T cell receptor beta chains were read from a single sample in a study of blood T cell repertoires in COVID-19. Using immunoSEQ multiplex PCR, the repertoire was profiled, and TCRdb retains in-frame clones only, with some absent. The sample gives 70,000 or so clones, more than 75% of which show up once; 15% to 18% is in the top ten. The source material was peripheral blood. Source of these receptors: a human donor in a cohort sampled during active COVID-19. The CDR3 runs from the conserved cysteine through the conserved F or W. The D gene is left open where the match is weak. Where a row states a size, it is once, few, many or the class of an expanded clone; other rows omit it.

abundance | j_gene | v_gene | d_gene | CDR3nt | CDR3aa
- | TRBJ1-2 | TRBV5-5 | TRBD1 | TGTGCCAGCAGCTCCCGGACAGGGAATGCAATTGGCTACACCTTC | CASSSRTGNAIGYTF
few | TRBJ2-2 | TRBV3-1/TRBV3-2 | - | TGTGCCAGCAGCCGGCAGGACGGGGCCGGGGAGCTGTTTTTT | CASSRQDGAGELFF
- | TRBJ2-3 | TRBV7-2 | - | TGTGCCAGCAGCTTACAGCGGTTGTCTGTCGATACGCAGTATTTT | CASSLQRLSVDTQYF
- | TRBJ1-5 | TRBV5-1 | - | TGCGCCAGCAGCTTGGATGGGGGCGACCAGCCCCAGCATTTT | CASSLDGGDQPQHF
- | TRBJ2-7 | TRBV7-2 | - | TGTGCCAGCAGCTTTCTAGCGCAGTCGGACGAGCAGTACTTC | CASSFLAQSDEQYF
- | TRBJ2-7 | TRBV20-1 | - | TGCAGTGCTAGAACTTTGCATTGCTTC | CSARTLHCF
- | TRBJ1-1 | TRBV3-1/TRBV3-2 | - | TGTGCCAGCAGCCAAGGAAGAGTGGCTGAAGCTTTCTTT | CASSQGRVAEAFF
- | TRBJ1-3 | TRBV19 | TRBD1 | TGTGCCAGTAGCACGACAGGGCGAGGAAACACCATATATTTT | CASSTTGRGNTIYF
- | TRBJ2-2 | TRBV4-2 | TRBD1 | TGTGCCAGCAGCCAAGAATGGAGGACAGGGATGACCGGGGAGCTGTTTTTT | CASSQEWRTGMTGELFF
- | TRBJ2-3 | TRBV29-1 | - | TGCAGCGTTCCAGTGCCGGGCCCGGATGGGGGGGATACGCAGTATTTT | CSVPVPGPDGGDTQYF
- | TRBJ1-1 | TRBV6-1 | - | TGTGCCAGCAGTGAAGCAAGGGGGGGTTCGGCTGAAGCTTTCTTT | CASSEARGGSAEAFF
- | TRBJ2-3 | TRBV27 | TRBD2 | TGTGCCAGCAGTTCCCGGACTAGCGGCACAGATACGCAGTATTTT | CASSSRTSGTDTQYF
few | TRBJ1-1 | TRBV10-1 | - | TGCGCCAGCAGTGAGACAGGGTCGAACACTGAAGCTTTCTTT | CASSETGSNTEAFF
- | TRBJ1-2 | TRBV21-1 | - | TGTGCCAGCAGCAAAGAGGGACAGGGGGCGAATGGCTACACCTTC | CASSKEGQGANGYTF
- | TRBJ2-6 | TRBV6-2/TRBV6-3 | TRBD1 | TGTGCCAGCAGTTACCTGGACAGGTTGGCTTTC | CASSYLDRLAF
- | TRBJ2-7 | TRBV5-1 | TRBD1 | TGCGCCAGCAGCTTGCGATCTGGGACAGGGGTTAACTCCTACGAGCAGTACTTC | CASSLRSGTGVNSYEQYF
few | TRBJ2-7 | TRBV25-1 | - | TGTGCCAGCAGTGCCGGGACCTACGAGCAGTACTTC | CASSAGTYEQYF
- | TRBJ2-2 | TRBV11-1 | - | TGTGCCAGCAGCTTAAGCCCCCGCCGGGAGCTGTTTTTT | CASSLSPRRELFF
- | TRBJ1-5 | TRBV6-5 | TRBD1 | TGTGCCAGCAGTTACTCGACAGGGTGGCAGCCCCAGCATTTT | CASSYSTGWQPQHF
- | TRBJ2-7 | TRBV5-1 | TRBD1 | TGCGCCTCAGCCAGGGGACAGGGGACTTCCTACGAGCAGTACTTC | CASARGQGTSYEQYF
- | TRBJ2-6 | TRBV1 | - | TGCACCAGCAGCCAAGGACTAGCGGGAGTTTCTGGGGCCAACGTCCTGACTTTC | CTSSQGLAGVSGANVLTF
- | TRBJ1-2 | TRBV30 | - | TGTGCCTGGAGTAGAGGCTATGGCTACACCTTC | CAWSRGYGYTF
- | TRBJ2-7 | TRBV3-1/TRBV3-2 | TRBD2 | TGTGCCAGCAGCGGGACTAGCGGGAGCTACGAGCAGTACTTC | CASSGTSGSYEQYF
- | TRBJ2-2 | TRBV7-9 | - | TGTGCCAGCAGCTTAGCAGGGGCCGGGACCGGGGAGCTGTTTTTT | CASSLAGAGTGELFF
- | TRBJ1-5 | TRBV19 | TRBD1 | TGTGCCAGTAGGCTGACAGGGGGGGATAGCAATCAGCCCCAGCATTTT | CASRLTGGDSNQPQHF
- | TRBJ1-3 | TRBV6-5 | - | TGTGCCAGCAGTCCGGGGAGTAACACCATATATTTT | CASSPGSNTIYF
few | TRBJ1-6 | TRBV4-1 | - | TGCGCCAGCAGCCACGTGGGACAAGGGTTGGTACCCCTCCACTTT | CASSHVGQGLVPLHF
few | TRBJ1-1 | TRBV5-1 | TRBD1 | TGCGCCAGCAGCTTAACAGGGGATGGCACTGAAGCTTTCTTT | CASSLTGDGTEAFF
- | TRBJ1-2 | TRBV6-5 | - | TGTGCCAGCAGTCCCGGGGCTAACTATGGCTACACCTTC | CASSPGANYGYTF
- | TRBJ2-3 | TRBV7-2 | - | TGTGCCAGCAGCTTATTGGGGGGTTCCCCCACAGATACGCAGTATTTT | CASSLLGGSPTDTQYF
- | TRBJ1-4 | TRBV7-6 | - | TGTGCCAGCAGCTTAGGGACAGTCGCTAATGAAAAACTGTTTTTT | CASSLGTVANEKLFF
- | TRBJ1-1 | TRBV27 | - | TGTGCCAGCAGTCCACAGGGTGAGGACACTGAAGCTTTCTTT | CASSPQGEDTEAFF
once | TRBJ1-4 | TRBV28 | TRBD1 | TGTGCCAGCAGTTCTAACAGGGGGCGTAAGGTTGAAAAACTGTTTTTT | CASSSNRGRKVEKLFF
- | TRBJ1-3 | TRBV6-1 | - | TGTGCCAGCAGTGAAGCAAGCGGAAACACCATATATTTT | CASSEASGNTIYF
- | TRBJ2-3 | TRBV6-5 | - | TGTGCCAGCAGTTACTCCGAGACGGGAAGCACAGATACGCAGTATTTT | CASSYSETGSTDTQYF
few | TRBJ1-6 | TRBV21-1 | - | TGTGCCAGCAGCAAAACCGGACAGGGATCAGATAATTCACCCCTCCACTTT | CASSKTGQGSDNSPLHF
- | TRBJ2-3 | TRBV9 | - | TGTGCCAGCAGCGCTCAGGGGACAGATACGCAGTATTTT | CASSAQGTDTQYF
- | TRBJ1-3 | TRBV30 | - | TGTGCCTGGAGTGGAGGGGGTAATGTAAACACCATATATTTT | CAWSGGGNVNTIYF
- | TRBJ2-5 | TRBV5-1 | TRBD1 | TGCGCCAGCAGCTTGGAGGGGACAGGGGGCTCGGAGACCCAGTACTTC | CASSLEGTGGSETQYF
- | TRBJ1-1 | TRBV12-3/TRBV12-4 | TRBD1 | TGTGCCAGCAGAGCAGGGGGACGCACTGAAGCTTTCTTT | CASRAGGRTEAFF
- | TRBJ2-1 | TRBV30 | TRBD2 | TGTGCCTGGATGACGGGAGGGCCGGGCAATGAGCAGTTCTTC | CAWMTGGPGNEQFF
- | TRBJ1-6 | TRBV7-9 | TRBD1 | TGTGCCAGCAGTAGAAGGACAGGCCTCGATTCACCCCTCCACTTT | CASSRRTGLDSPLHF
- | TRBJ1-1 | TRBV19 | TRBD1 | TGTGCCAGTAGTACCCCGGAGGGACAGGGGTTAGCTTTCTTT | CASSTPEGQGLAFF